Listed here are 21 T cell receptor beta chains from one sample, sequenced in a study of cytomegalovirus exposure and HLA in healthy donors. TCRdb's copy holds only in-frame clones and misses some; the assay was immunoSEQ multiplex PCR. The data show about 140,000 clones, 84% seen once. Sequenced input: PBMCs. The receptor set was obtained from a woman in her twenties or thirties in good health and CMV-seronegative.

V usage is TRBV7-2 and J usage is TRBJ1-2; 11 bases align to TRBD1. The germline V gene has CDR1 SGHTA and CDR2 FQGNSA. The ends lost 5 bases at V and 7 bases at J; junction bases unmatched: 9. The CDR3 is made up of 15 amino acids. CDR3 DNA: TGTGCCAGCAGCCGAGGACAGGGGGCGCAAAGTGGCTACACCTTC. Encoded protein: CASSRGQGAQSGYTF.

The chain combines TRBV5-6 with TRBJ2-5, with 8 bases fitting TRBD1. CDR1 and CDR2 (germline): SGHDT, YYEEEE. The trim removed 3 bases at V and 2 bases at J, leaving 6 bases unmatched. This CDR3 region has 15 residues. CDR3: CASSSDREKQETQYF. CDR3 bases: TGTGCCAGCAGCTCGGACAGGGAGAAACAAGAGACCCAGTACTTC. Full variable domain (outside the CDR3, taken from reference TRBV5-6 and TRBJ2-5): DAGVTQSPTHLIKTRGQQVTLRCSPKSGHDTVSWYQQALGQGPQFIFQYYEEEERQRGNFPDRFSGHQFPNYSSELNVNALLLGDSALYLCASSSDREKQETQYFGPGTRLLVL.

For the CDR3, the DNA is TGTGCCAGCAGTCAAACAGGGCTTTTTGGCTACACCTTC. Translating gives CASSQTGLFGYTF. The V gene is TRBV5-6, the J gene TRBJ1-2, with D possibly TRBD1 on 6 matching bases. The V gene's germline CDR1 is SGHDT and CDR2 YYEEEE. The germline V and J ends were trimmed by 5 bases and 7 bases, with 15 bases remaining between them. This CDR3 has 13 amino acids.

The chain combines TRBV27 with TRBJ1-6; D uncertain. Trimming pared 6 bases from V and 7 bases from J, leaving 13 bases between. The CDR3 covers 14 residues. CDR1 and CDR2 from the germline V gene are MNHEY and SMNVEV (reference sequence). The CDR3 bases are TGTGCCAGCAGCCTGGCCGGGTTCAATTCACCCCTCCACTTT. Translation: CASSLAGFNSPLHF.

The rearrangement joins TRBV5-1 to TRBJ2-2, with unresolved D. Germline V gene data show CDR1 as SGHRS and CDR2 as YFSETQ. CDR3 length equals 14 residues. V gave up 9 bases and J gave up 5 bases, with 17 bases separating them. The CDR3 here is CATSWWSRTGELFF. The CDR3 region has the DNA TGCGCCACCTCATGGTGGTCGCGAACCGGGGAGCTGTTTTTT.

The chain employs TRBV6-5 and TRBJ1-5, with a possible D match to TRBD1 (6 bases). Trimming removed 6 bases at V and 4 bases at J, with 16 bases between. The CDR3 covers 15 residues. The germline gives CDR1 MNHEY, CDR2 SVGAGI. The chain's CDR3 is CASRQSGHKNQPQHF. CDR3 DNA: TGTGCCAGCAGACAATCGGGACACAAGAATCAGCCCCAGCATTTT.

This clone was seen only once. The gene calls are TRBV7-2 and TRBJ1-2, with D possibly matching TRBD1 (5 bases). Between the trimmed V and J ends, which lost 2 bases and 8 bases, there was a span of 21 bases. The CDR3 covers 16 residues. Germline loops: CDR1 SGHTA, CDR2 FQGNSA. The CDR3 is CASSLLGATYPGGYTF. The CDR3 DNA reads TGTGCCAGCAGCTTATTAGGGGCAACTTATCCTGGGGGCTACACCTTC.

CDR3 residues: CASSPWDRFYEQYF. CDR3 coding DNA: TGTGCCAGTAGTCCCTGGGACAGATTCTACGAGCAGTACTTC. The chain uses TRBV19 and TRBJ2-7, with 7 nucleotides matching TRBD1. This CDR3 comprises 14 residues. The V gene's germline CDR1 is LNHDA and CDR2 SQIVND (reference sequence). Trimming cost V 5 bases and J 3 bases; bases outside gene matches: 7.

CDR3 coding DNA: TGTGCCAGTAGTGGACGCGGGACAGGGCAAGAGACCCAGTACTTC. This sequence encodes CASSGRGTGQETQYF. The chain combines TRBV19 with TRBJ2-5; 9 bases line up with TRBD1. Germline loops: CDR1 LNHDA, CDR2 SQIVND (reference sequence). The CDR3 sequence is 15 residues long. With V trimmed by 5 bases and J by 2 bases, 6 bases remained unmatched.

This chain uses TRBV2 with TRBJ1-5; no firm D call. Germline V lookup: CDR1 SNHLY, CDR2 FYNNEI. V was clipped by 3 bases and J by 6 bases, with 15 bases between them. The CDR3 loop spans 15 amino acids. The CDR3 DNA is TGTGCCAGCAGTGATCATAGTGGCGGATCTCAGCCCCAGCATTTT. Translating gives CASSDHSGGSQPQHF.

The V call is TRBV5-4, the J call TRBJ1-2; 8 bases are shared with TRBD1. The germline V gene encodes CDR1 SGHNT and CDR2 YYREEE (reference sequence). Losses at the gene ends were 3 bases for V and 2 bases for J; bases not matched to a gene: 3. The CDR3 sequence is 14 residues long. In DNA form, the CDR3 reads TGTGCCAGCAGCTCCCGGACAGGGAACTATGGCTACACCTTC. Encoded protein: CASSSRTGNYGYTF. Supplemented by reference TRBV5-4 and TRBJ1-2, the full variable domain reads ETGVTQSPTHLIKTRGQQVTLRCSSQSGHNTVSWYQQALGQGPQFIFQYYREEENGRGNFPPRFSGLQFPNYSSELNVNALELDDSALYLCASSSRTGNYGYTFGSGTRLTVV.

This chain joins TRBV10-2 and TRBJ2-5; no reliable D call. V lost 1 base and J 10 bases, leaving 7 bases between the germline ends. Per the germline V gene, CDR1 is WSHSY and CDR2 is SAAADI. The CDR3 has 11 amino acids. The CDR3 here is CASSEWANQYF. The CDR3 DNA sequence: TGCGCCAGCAGTGAGTGGGCTAACCAGTACTTC.

The rearrangement joins TRBV7-2 to TRBJ2-1; 11 bases are a match to TRBD1. Germline-derived CDR1 and CDR2 are SGHTA and FQGNSA. Trimming removed 0 bases from V and 14 bases from J; junction bases left unmatched: 9. CDR3 length: 15 amino acids. CDR3 residues: CASSLALEGQGAKFF. In DNA form, the CDR3 reads TGTGCCAGCAGCTTAGCGCTAGAAGGACAGGGGGCTAAGTTCTTC. The full variable domain, its missing parts supplied by reference TRBV7-2 and TRBJ2-1, is GAGVSQSPSNKVTEKGKDVELRCDPISGHTALYWYRQSLGQGLEFLIYFQGNSAPDKSGLPSDRFSAERTGGSVSTLTIQRTQQEDSAVYLCASSLALEGQGAKFFGPGTRLTVL.

The chain carries TRBV5-1 and TRBJ1-1; D is ambiguous. Germline CDR1 SGHRS, CDR2 YFSETQ. Trimming took 4 bases from V and 2 from J, leaving 9 bases between them. This CDR3 is 13 amino acids long. The DNA for the CDR3 is TGCGCCAGCAGCCCCGGACTCAACACTGAAGCTTTCTTT. Translated: CASSPGLNTEAFF.

The CDR3: CASRGQAKNIQYF. In nucleotides, the CDR3 is TGTGCCAGCAGGGGCCAAGCCAAAAACATTCAGTACTTC. The chain uses TRBV27 and TRBJ2-4; D gene uncertain. V was shortened by 6 bases and J by 0 bases, with 6 bases between the two germline ends. CDR1 is MNHEY, CDR2 SMNVEV, per germline (reference sequence). CDR3 length equals 13 residues.

J is TRBJ1-5 and V is TRBV29-1; D may be TRBD1 (6 bases). Trimming removed 5 bases from V and 0 bases from J, with 11 bases in between. This CDR3 has 14 amino acids. CDR1 and CDR2 from the germline V gene are SQVTM and ANQGSEA. This CDR3 is CSVTTGVSNQPQHF. The CDR3 DNA reads TGCAGCGTTACGACAGGAGTTAGCAATCAGCCCCAGCATTTT.

The chain employs TRBV10-2 and TRBJ1-4, with unresolved D. The CDR3 length is 12 residues. V was trimmed by 10 bases and J by 2 bases, leaving 8 bases between them. In germline, CDR1 is WSHSY, CDR2 SAAADI. The CDR3, as DNA: TGCGCCACCGGGTTGACTAATGAAAAACTGTTTTTT. Translated, it gives CATGLTNEKLFF.

The J gene is TRBJ1-2, the V gene TRBV28; 8 positions agree with TRBD1. CDR3 length: 14 amino acids. Per germline, CDR1 MDHEN and CDR2 SYDVKM. The V and J ends lost 4 bases and 7 bases, in that order; junction bases with no gene match: 8. The CDR3 DNA follows: TGTGCCAGCAGTTCGATCGACAGGGGTTTTGGCTACACCTTC. Its translation: CASSSIDRGFGYTF.

CDR3 sequence (DNA): TGTGCCAGCAGTGTGGAGCGAAATAGCAATCAGCCCCAGCATTTT. This codes for CASSVERNSNQPQHF. The chain joins TRBV2 to TRBJ1-5, with D unclear. Germline V lookup: CDR1 SNHLY, CDR2 FYNNEI. The CDR3 has 15 amino acids. The V and J ends lost 4 bases and 0 bases respectively, with 10 bases between them.

The genes are TRBV10-3 and TRBJ2-5; 7 nucleotides line up with TRBD1. The trim removed 10 bases at V and 5 bases at J, leaving 10 bases unmatched. CDR3 length equals 13 residues. CDR1 and CDR2 (germline): ENHRY, SYGVKD. The CDR3 here is CATCFDRAETQYF. The CDR3 DNA sequence: TGTGCCACCTGCTTTGACAGGGCGGAGACCCAGTACTTC.

The chain uses TRBV12-1 and TRBJ2-4; TRBD1 is the table's D call, not checked against the DNA. TRBV12-1 is a known pseudogene. The CDR3 is made up of 16 amino acids. In DNA form, the CDR3 reads TGTGCCAGCAGCTCACCAAAAATAAAACAGGGGGGCATTCAGTACTTC. This codes for CASSSPKIKQGGIQYF.